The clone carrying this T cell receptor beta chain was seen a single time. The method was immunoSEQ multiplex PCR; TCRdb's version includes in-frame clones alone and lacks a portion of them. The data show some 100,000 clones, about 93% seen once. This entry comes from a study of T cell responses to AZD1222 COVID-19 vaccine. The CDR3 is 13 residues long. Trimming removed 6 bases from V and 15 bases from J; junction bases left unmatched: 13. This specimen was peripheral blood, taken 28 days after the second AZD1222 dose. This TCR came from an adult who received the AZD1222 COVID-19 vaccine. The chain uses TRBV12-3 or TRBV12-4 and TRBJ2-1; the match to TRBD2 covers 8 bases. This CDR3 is CASSPLAETRRFF. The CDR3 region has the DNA TGTGCCAGCAGCCCACTAGCGGAGACCCGTAGGTTCTTC.